Given below is one T cell receptor beta chain in context. Its target is not known. This entry comes from a study of OX40 agonist ivuxolimab in advanced cancers. General study points: Among patients with partial responses at 0.1-3.0 mg/kg, clonal expansion was among the lowest.

Between the trimmed V and J ends, which lost 1 base and 0 bases, there was a span of 7 bases. This CDR3 region has 16 residues. Germline V gene sequence: CDR1 SGHNT, CDR2 YENEEA. This table comes from immunoSEQ multiplex PCR, and its TCRdb copy is limited to in-frame clones, with some not included. Among tens of thousands of clones listed, roughly nine tenths were seen once. The material sequenced was CD4+ or CD8+ T cells sorted from blood, taken in a trial of the OX40 agonist ivuxolimab. This chain connects TRBV11-3 to TRBJ2-6; no clear D. The sequence came from an adult with an advanced solid tumor such as melanoma, head and neck, liver or kidney cancer. This CDR3 reads CASSLGGASGANVLTF. The DNA of the CDR3 is TGTGCCAGCAGCTTAGGAGGCGCCTCTGGGGCCAACGTCCTGACTTTC.